The next 5 T cell receptor beta chains were all read from a single sample in a study of spatial heterogeneity in lung cancer. Whole-study findings and limits: Higher tumor mutation counts went along with higher counts of expanded intratumoral alpha and beta TCRs.

MiXCR, applied by TCRdb to the 5' RACE reads, yields one record per CDR3 protein. This table holds 3,500 to 4,000 distinct CDR3 sequences, approximately 7.2% found once. These receptors' antigens are unknown. Stated time point: sample taken at primary tumor resection. Sequencing used lung tumor tissue, obtained at surgery. The origin of the receptors is a male donor with early-stage non-small cell lung cancer.

This clonotype qualifies as medium-sized. Little can be read into the size of this beta chain, an off-target read in a library designed for alpha chains. The chain links TRBV6-2 or TRBV6-3 to TRBJ2-3, with TRBD2 matching 9 bases. The CDR3 is made up of 14 amino acids. Germline CDR1 and CDR2: MNHEY and SVGEGT. V lost 4 bases and J lost 6; bases outside the gene matches: 5. CDR3 DNA sequence: TGTGCCAGCAGTTCAGGACTAGCGTTGGATACGCAGTATTTT. Translated, it gives CASSSGLALDTQYF.

This clonotype appeared many times. This beta chain is a stray sequence in a library constructed for alpha chains; its clone size is not meaningful. CDR3 in DNA: TGTGCCAGCAGTTCACGCCTGCGCAGCGAAAACACCTTC. Translated: CASSSRLRSENTF. This chain uses TRBV28 with TRBJ1-2; D not certain. The germline V and J ends were trimmed by 4 bases and 12 bases, with 18 bases remaining between them. CDR1 is MDHEN and CDR2 is SYDVKM in the germline V gene. This CDR3 spans 13 amino acids.

Judged by abundance, this clonotype is medium-sized (0.01 to 0.1%). Found in a library prepared for alpha chains, this beta chain is an off-target read, and its abundance has little meaning. The chain recombines TRBV7-2 with TRBJ2-3, with 9 positions matching TRBD2. Germline CDR1 and CDR2: SGHTA and FQGNSA. Germline trimming cut 5 bases from V and 7 bases from J; bases unmatched to any gene: 16. The CDR3 contains 17 residues. CDR3 in DNA: TGTGCCAGCAGCACTACCCTAGGGCTAGCGGGATTGAATACGCAGTATTTT. This translates into CASSTTLGLAGLNTQYF.

This clonotype has at least ten counts. For a library built for alpha chains, this beta chain is a stray read; little rests on its size. This rearrangement joins TRBV12-3 or TRBV12-4 to TRBJ1-4; D is possibly TRBD1 (5 bases). Between the trimmed V and J ends, which lost 4 bases and 7 bases, there was a span of 16 bases. The CDR3 contains 15 residues. The CDR3 DNA sequence: TGTGCCAGCAGTTCAGGGACTGTTTACGGTGAAAAACTGTTTTTT. Translating gives CASSSGTVYGEKLFF.

A remark on this clonotype: This beta chain came through as a stray read in a library set up for alpha chains, and its size says little. The chain is built from TRBV12-3 or TRBV12-4 and TRBJ2-7, with 7 bases identical to TRBD1. With 6 bases clipped from V and 7 bases from J, the junction kept 15 bases outside the gene matches. The CDR3 is 15 amino acids. The CDR3 DNA reads as TGTGCCAGCAGGCAAGGGTCGCAGGGGGTTGGTGAGCAGTACTTC. Translated, it gives CASRQGSQGVGEQYF.